These 8 T cell receptor beta chains were sequenced from one sample in a study of T cell changes during pregnancy in multiple sclerosis. Sequencing was performed with immunoSEQ multiplex PCR; in TCRdb, only in-frame clones are kept and a portion is missing. The table includes 90,000 to 130,000 clones, approximately 90% detected once. The input for sequencing was peripheral blood, taken in the third trimester of pregnancy. The origin of the receptors is a female donor with multiple sclerosis, enrolled in a pregnancy study.

This chain links TRBV13 with TRBJ2-7, with 7 positions matching TRBD1. The CDR3 is 15 residues long. CDR1 and CDR2 (germline): PRHDT, FYEKMQ (reference sequence). J was trimmed by 4 bases and V by 4 bases; bases with no gene match: 10. The CDR3, as DNA: TGTGCCAGCAGCTACAGGGGATTGACTACTTACGAGCAGTACTTC. Protein sequence: CASSYRGLTTYEQYF. The entire variable domain, with the rest obtained from reference TRBV13 and TRBJ2-7, is as follows: AAGVIQSPRHLIKEKRETATLKCYPIPRHDTVYWYQQGPGQDPQFLISFYEKMQSDKGSIPDRFSAQQFSDYHSELNMSSLELGDSALYFCASSYRGLTTYEQYFGPGTRLTVT.

The chain couples TRBV9 to TRBJ2-1, with 10 positions matching TRBD2. Per the germline V gene, CDR1 is SGDLS and CDR2 is YYNGEE. The V gene end was trimmed by 2 bases and the J gene end by 7 bases; junction bases not matched to a gene: 12. The CDR3 covers 17 residues. DNA of the CDR3: TGTGCCAGCAGCGTCAGTGTCGGAGCGGGGGGGATAAATGAGCAGTTCTTC. This gives the protein CASSVSVGAGGINEQFF.

This clone appeared a single time. V is TRBV30 and J is TRBJ2-5; 15 bases map to TRBD2. The CDR3 sequence is 16 residues long. CDR1 and CDR2 from the germline V gene are GTSNPN and SVGIG (reference sequence). Germline trimming cut 1 base from V and 4 bases from J; bases unmatched to any gene: 4. CDR3 DNA sequence: TGTGCCTGGAGTGGGGGACTAGCGGGAGGTACAGAGACCCAGTACTTC. This codes for CAWSGGLAGGTETQYF.

DNA for the CDR3: TGTGCCAGCAGTTACTCGGACAGGGGCAGGAATGGCTACACCTTC. Amino acid sequence: CASSYSDRGRNGYTF. J is TRBJ1-2 and V is TRBV6-6; 9 nucleotides match TRBD1. Germline assignment: CDR1 MNHNY and CDR2 SVGAGI (reference sequence). This CDR3 contains 15 residues. J was trimmed by 6 bases and V by 0 bases; bases with no gene match: 5.

The V call is TRBV30, the J call TRBJ2-3; D is unclear. Deletions cut 4 bases from V and 3 bases from J, with 8 bases between. The CDR3 is 12 amino acids. Per the germline V gene, CDR1 is GTSNPN and CDR2 is SVGIG (reference sequence). The CDR3 loop reads CAWTRVTDTQYF. DNA for the CDR3: TGTGCCTGGACCCGGGTGACAGATACGCAGTATTTT.

The V and J genes are TRBV5-1 and TRBJ2-7; D not certain. The V gene's germline CDR1 is SGHRS and CDR2 YFSETQ. V lost 0 bases and J lost 1, with 5 bases in between. The CDR3 extends over 13 amino acids. CDR3 sequence: CASSLGVSYEQYF. CDR3 coding DNA: TGCGCCAGCAGCTTGGGAGTGTCCTACGAGCAGTACTTC.

The V and J genes are TRBV5-6 and TRBJ2-5, with 7 bases aligning to TRBD1. The V gene end was trimmed by 2 bases and the J gene end by 2 bases; junction bases not matched to a gene: 3. The CDR3 length is 14 residues. The germline V gene encodes CDR1 SGHDT and CDR2 YYEEEE. The CDR3 protein is CASSFWGQQETQYF. CDR3 DNA: TGTGCCAGCAGCTTCTGGGGACAGCAAGAGACCCAGTACTTC.

This clone was picked up a small number of times. V is TRBV6-6 and J is TRBJ2-3; TRBD2 aligns across 10 bases. The J segment lost 6 bases and the V segment lost 2 bases, leaving 5 bases of the junction unmatched. The germline V gene has CDR1 MNHNY and CDR2 SVGAGI (reference sequence). The length of the CDR3 is 15 residues. CDR3 sequence: CASSYESGGADTQYF. In nucleotides, the CDR3 is TGTGCCAGCAGTTACGAAAGCGGGGGGGCGGATACGCAGTATTTT.